This paragraph reports one T cell receptor (beta chain). The data originate from a study of OX40 agonist ivuxolimab in advanced cancers. Sequenced by immunoSEQ multiplex PCR; TCRdb stores in-frame clones only, minus some. This sample has around 110,000 clones; about nine tenths occur once, and the top ten carry approximately 0.48%. Trimming stripped 3 bases from V and 5 bases from J, with 11 bases between. There are 14 residues in the CDR3. CDR1 and CDR2 from the germline V gene are SNHLY and FYNNEI. The sequence was collected from an adult with an advanced solid tumor such as melanoma, head and neck, liver or kidney cancer. The chain couples TRBV2 to TRBJ2-1; D remains ambiguous. The sample here was CD4+ or CD8+ T cells sorted from blood, taken in a trial of the OX40 agonist ivuxolimab. The CDR3 spells CASSEEQLNNEQFF. CDR3 in DNA: TGTGCCAGCAGTGAGGAACAGTTGAACAATGAGCAGTTCTTC.